The present T cell receptor beta chain was sequenced within a study of shared clonotypes between healthy human individuals (dated by TCRdb to the early 2020s). Regarding the study in general: A few men and a couple of women, aged 18 to 49 years, made up the cohort. Per donor, leukapheresis produced somewhere between about 0.94 and 9.5 billion PBMCs. To increase sequencing depth and limit assay-specific biases, TCR repertoire library preparation and sequencing were carried out by different laboratories using diverse techniques. To estimate repertoire size and how much clonotypes are shared between individuals, the study performed deep sequencing of blood TCR repertoires from roughly five healthy adults. For each donor, CD4 naive and CD4 memory were each run on three plates, CD8 naive on two plates, and CD8 memory on one plate.

Using the deep immunoSEQ assay, TCR CDR3 regions were amplified from genomic DNA by multiplex PCR. For each cell subset, the extracted genomic DNA was distributed evenly across all wells of several immunoSEQ 96-well plates, and each plate served as one replicate. Each replicate PCR for sorted subsets received about 0.2 ug genomic DNA, equal to 30,000 or so T cell genomes. Purified libraries were measured with a Qubit 3.0 fluorometer, size-checked on a Bioanalyzer 2100, and measured again with the KAPA Library Quantification kit. Each immunoSEQ 96-well plate was sequenced on its own single-read 150-cycle Illumina NextSeq 550 flow cell. The authors' analysis ran thus. The immunoSEQ output contained only junctional sequences without quality scores, so filtering could not match that applied to full-length reads. Sequences were annotated with PyIR, a Python wrapper for IgBLAST v1.9, and V/J genes and CDR3 were assigned using IMGT germline references. Reads were filtered out if the reads had weak V/J assignments (E-value above 1e-6), no CDR3, stop codons, out-of-frame junctions, or ambiguous translated residues. V3J clonotypes were defined as sequences sharing an identical inferred V gene, J gene, and CDR3 amino acid sequence. Percentage overlap between repertoires was calculated by dividing the number of shared unique clonotypes by the size of the smaller repertoire. Three approaches were used to assess repertoire richness: RTK rarefaction, the Chao1 estimator, and Recon v2.1 estimates of unobserved clonotypes. For all TCRbeta clonotypes obtained by the gDNA method from four donors, generation probabilities were computed with OLGA. Entries here come from immuneACCESS through TCRdb and include only in-frame sequences with V and J called. Some clones fail to appear in such tables; in the studies checked, an unresolved V gene covers under half of the shortfall, and the cause of the remainder is unknown. V and J calls and clone size are those listed in that table; D and trimming were worked out from the DNA. The sample contains 550,000 to 750,000 clones, around 95% of them found a single time. The ten largest clones capture approximately 0.1% of the sample.

Sequences MGHRA (CDR1) and YSYEKL (CDR2) are obtained from the germline V gene. Including the terminal cysteine and phenylalanine, the CDR3 comprises 14 residues. Only the CDR3 DNA stays, 42 bases, in frame from base 1. V and J are trimmed by 4 bases and 4 bases, and the gene matches miss 3 bases of the junction. CD8 naive samples were obtained by positive selection for CCR7 among CD45RO-negative cells, yielding a CD45RA+CCR7+ population from which TemRA cells were excluded. Healthy HIV-negative adults with no recently reported acute infections or vaccinations were included as donors. Every donor was a Caucasian adult residing in Nashville, Tennessee, USA. After blood collection by leukapheresis, PBMCs were isolated using Ficoll-Histopaque density gradient centrifugation and then cryopreserved in the vapor phase of liquid nitrogen. Analytical flow cytometry was used to check the purity and quantity of each magnetically sorted T cell population. From each sorted fraction, genomic DNA was isolated and quantified by UV absorbance on a Nanodrop 2000c.

Overall study outcomes, separate from this receptor: Pairwise subsampling led to the expectation that sequencing depth would affect the degree of clonotype sharing among donors. Because the study included a small number of donors, the genetic and exposure-history diversity represented was limited. Rarefaction of sorted-subset datasets indicated incomplete sequencing despite the large sequencing depth. Estimated clonotype richness was generally larger for naive than for memory subsets. When a few donors were compared, the shared fraction of clonotypes was roughly 5% for naive CD4, around 3.6% for naive CD8, roughly 2.5% for memory CD4, and 0.35% to 0.4% for memory CD8. Higher generation probabilities were observed for clonotypes shared by all four sorted-subset donors than for non-shared clonotypes. Sampling was restricted to blood, and TCR repertoires in tissues likely differ from the TCR repertoires found in blood.

Turning to this clone: It lacks a known antigen. Base quality data are lacking; no much larger clone is found one base away.

The chain is assembled from TRBV4-1 and TRBJ2-7; TRBD2 aligns with 11 central bases. What was sequenced was naive CD8+ T cells sorted from blood. The intended sense of this specimen's cell subset or site label: CD45RA+CCR7+. This TCR was sampled from a woman aged 25 to 39 in good health. The CDR3 protein is CASSPGLAVYEQYF. The DNA reads TGCGCCAGCAGCCCGGGACTAGCGGTTTACGAGCAGTACTTC.